Included here is one T cell receptor (beta chain) sequence, with context. Its antigen is as yet unknown. Time point in this sample: after dendritic cell vaccination, including at tumor progression/relapse. Selection required adequate fresh-frozen tumor tissue plus more than two years' survival data. This sample was taken from a study of glioma-infiltrating T cells after dendritic cell vaccination. Study-wide findings and caveats: Survival was not directly related to TCR clonality in these patients. Only a small number of patients had complete blood and tumor samples.

CDR1 and CDR2 from the germline V gene are MNHEY and SMNVEV (reference sequence). The V end lost 5 bases, the J end lost 3 bases, and 14 bases lay between the germline ends. This CDR3 has 15 amino acids. The primer mix had 60 V beta and 13 J beta primers. Only in-frame clones appear in the TCRdb table, and some are missing; sequencing was by immunoSEQ multiplex PCR. The repertoire holds about 99,000 clones, with about 85% as singletons. The gene calls are TRBV27 and TRBJ2-1; D possibly corresponds to TRBD2 (6 bases). Sequenced here: blood, sampled after dendritic cell vaccination. This TCR was sampled from a human donor with glioblastoma. In DNA, the CDR3 is TGTGCCAGCAGTCTAACCGGGACTTACTACAATGAGCAGTTCTTC. This gives the protein CASSLTGTYYNEQFF.